This T cell receptor beta chain was recorded in a study of blood T cell repertoires in COVID-19. Turning to the study itself: There were acute and convalescent COVID-19 samples, and they came from the United States, Italy and Spain. T cells, B-cell-depleted T cells, or PBMCs supplied cDNA or gDNA.

Germline assignment: CDR1 MNHEY and CDR2 SVGAGI. The CDR3 is made up of 15 amino acids. The V end was cut by 3 bases, the J end by 2 bases, with 11 bases between. Assay: immunoSEQ multiplex PCR; the TCRdb copy retains only in-frame clones and omits some. In the table there are some 390,000 clones, over 75% of which are singletons. Followed over time, Seattle patients had been enrolled while infection was active. This clone was observed a few times. The rearrangement uses TRBV6-5 and TRBJ1-5; D possibly corresponds to TRBD1 (5 bases). This sequence originates from a woman in her forties with COVID-19, enrolled during active disease. Sequenced: peripheral blood. CDR3 protein: CASSYGGAGNQPQHF. The CDR3 bases are TGTGCCAGCAGTTATGGAGGGGCCGGCAATCAGCCCCAGCATTTT.